The 32 T cell receptor beta chains below all came from one sample that was sequenced in a study of shared clonotypes between healthy human individuals. The data were produced by immunoSEQ multiplex PCR, yet TCRdb's version contains in-frame clones alone and is incomplete. The sample has about 680,000 clones; about three quarters are singletons. The sequenced sample was memory CD4+ T cells sorted from blood. Subset of the sample: CD45RA-negative fraction. The receptors derive from a woman in her thirties in good health.

This chain links TRBV10-1 with TRBJ2-5; TRBD1 matches at 7 bases. The CDR3 is 14 residues long. The germline gives CDR1 WNHNN, CDR2 SYGVQD (reference sequence). After removal of 4 bases from V and 2 bases from J, the junction contained 4 bases not matched to a gene. The CDR3 is CASSVSRGQETQYF. Here the CDR3 DNA reads TGCGCCAGCAGTGTTAGCAGGGGGCAAGAGACCCAGTACTTC.

The V and J genes are TRBV2 and TRBJ2-2; 7 bases map to TRBD2. CDR3 size: 14 residues. Germline loops: CDR1 SNHLY, CDR2 FYNNEI. With 5 bases clipped from V and 7 bases from J, the junction kept 7 bases outside the gene matches. CDR3 DNA: TGTGCCAGCAGTACCGGACTAGTTAGCGGGGAGCTGTTTTTT. Translating gives CASSTGLVSGELFF.

This clone was observed many times. Different DNA sequences within this sample yield the same CDR3. The CDR3, as DNA: TGTGCCAGCAGTTTCACAGGGGACCCCTACGAGCAGTACTTC. Translating gives CASSFTGDPYEQYF. The V gene is TRBV6-5, the J gene TRBJ2-7; 7 bases are a match to TRBD1. The CDR3 has 14 residues. Germline V gene sequence: CDR1 MNHEY, CDR2 SVGAGI. The V segment lost 4 bases and the J segment 2 bases; nucleotides outside the gene matches: 5.

This clone was seen only once. The V call is TRBV28, the J call TRBJ2-3; 10 nucleotides agree with TRBD1. The length of the CDR3 is 15 residues. V shed 8 bases and J 2 bases; nucleotides not matched to a gene: 7. Germline CDR1 and CDR2: MDHEN and SYDVKM. CDR3 coding DNA: TGTGCCAGCCGAGAGGGACAGGGGATCACAGATACGCAGTATTTT. Protein sequence: CASREGQGITDTQYF.

This chain links TRBV27 with TRBJ1-2; D may be TRBD1 (5 bases). V lost 4 bases and J lost 4, with 13 bases in between. The CDR3 is made up of 14 amino acids. Per germline, CDR1 MNHEY and CDR2 SMNVEV (reference sequence). CDR3 protein: CASSSGSTGYGYTF. The CDR3 bases are TGTGCCAGCAGTTCAGGGAGCACGGGCTATGGCTACACCTTC.

As to this clone: At one end, the junction sequence differs from germline, possibly due to a read error. The J gene is TRBJ2-5, the V gene TRBV7-2, with TRBD1 matching over 7 bases. This CDR3 is built from 16 residues. CDR1 and CDR2 from the germline V gene are SGHTA and FQGNSA. CDR3 in amino acids: CASSSQVSGQTPLKDF. Written as DNA, the CDR3 is TGTGCCAGCAGCAGTCAGGTGTCGGGACAGACACCCCTGAAAGACTTC.

The rearrangement uses TRBV6-1 and TRBJ2-1; D is possibly TRBD2 (5 bases). V was shortened by 4 bases and J by 10 bases, with 8 bases between the two germline ends. The germline V gene encodes CDR1 MNHNS and CDR2 SASEGT. The CDR3 is made up of 11 amino acids. This CDR3 reads CASSVEGEQFF. The CDR3 nucleotides read TGTGCCAGCAGTGTAGAGGGAGAGCAGTTCTTC.

The rearrangement uses TRBV11-2 and TRBJ1-6; 11 bases are a match to TRBD1. The CDR3 contains 14 residues. Germline V gives CDR1 SGHAT, CDR2 FQNNGV. With V trimmed by 6 bases and J by 9 bases, 4 bases remained unmatched. CDR3 residues: CASRGQGERSPLHF. The CDR3 region has the DNA TGTGCCAGCAGGGGACAGGGGGAACGTTCACCCCTCCACTTT. The full variable domain, with the rest looked up from reference TRBV11-2 and TRBJ1-6, is EAGVAQSPRYKIIEKRQSVAFWCNPISGHATLYWYQQILGQGPKLLIQFQNNGVVDDSQLPKDRFSAERLKGVDSTLKIQPAKLEDSAVYLCASRGQGERSPLHFGNGTRLTVT.

J is TRBJ2-6 and V is TRBV12-1. TRBV12-1 is listed as a pseudogene. This CDR3 contains 17 residues. DNA of the CDR3: TGTGCCAGCAGCTCCCGGACGCTAATCTCTGGGGCCAACGTCCTGACTTTC. Residues: CASSSRTLISGANVLTF.

The J gene is TRBJ2-6, the V gene TRBV28; a weak D match, TRBD2 (6 bases). The CDR3 extends over 17 amino acids. CDR1 MDHEN and CDR2 SYDVKM come from the germline V gene. The V and J ends lost 1 base and 3 bases respectively, with 13 bases between them. The CDR3 is CASSLSSGEFGANVLTF. Written as DNA, the CDR3 is TGTGCCAGCAGTTTATCTTCGGGGGAATTTGGGGCCAACGTCCTGACTTTC.

V and J are TRBV25-1 and TRBJ2-5; D is tentatively TRBD1 or TRBD2 (5 bases each). V was cut by 4 bases and J by 3 bases, with 12 bases left in between. Germline CDR1 is MGHDK and CDR2 is SYGVNS. The CDR3 loop spans 14 amino acids. The CDR3 is CASSGDGPKETQYF. In nucleotides, the CDR3 is TGTGCCAGCAGTGGGGACGGCCCTAAAGAGACCCAGTACTTC.

The chain employs TRBV11-2 and TRBJ1-4, with D possibly being TRBD1 (6 bases). Germline CDR1 is SGHAT and CDR2 is FQNNGV. There are 15 residues in the CDR3. V was cut by 0 bases and J by 8 bases, with 13 bases left in between. Written as DNA, the CDR3 is TGTGCCAGCAGCTTAGATCCCGGGGGGCGCGAAAAACTGTTTTTT. Its translation is CASSLDPGGREKLFF. Based on the CDR3 plus reference TRBV11-2 and TRBJ1-4, the full variable domain is EAGVAQSPRYKIIEKRQSVAFWCNPISGHATLYWYQQILGQGPKLLIQFQNNGVVDDSQLPKDRFSAERLKGVDSTLKIQPAKLEDSAVYLCASSLDPGGREKLFFGSGTQLSVL.

This chain joins TRBV19 and TRBJ2-7, with TRBD2 matching 11 bases. This CDR3 has 14 amino acids. The J segment lost 0 bases and the V segment lost 7 bases, leaving 2 bases of the junction unmatched. Germline V CDR1 and CDR2: LNHDA, SQIVND (reference sequence). As DNA, the CDR3 is TGTGCCAGTACCACTAGCGGGAGCTCCTACGAGCAGTACTTC. It is translated as CASTTSGSSYEQYF.

This clone occurred many times. The same CDR3 arises from other DNA sequences in this sample as well. This CDR3 is CASSQQGDTEAFF. DNA of the CDR3: TGTGCCAGCAGCCAACAGGGGGACACTGAAGCTTTCTTT. The gene calls are TRBV14 and TRBJ1-1; TRBD1 matches at 7 bases. Germline V gene data show CDR1 as SGHDN and CDR2 as FVKESK. The CDR3 is 13 amino acids. V lost 2 bases and J lost 3; bases outside the gene matches: 0.

V is TRBV29-1 and J is TRBJ2-3; D remains unclear. Germline V gene data show CDR1 as SQVTM and CDR2 as ANQGSEA. This CDR3 has 15 residues. The germline V and J ends were trimmed by 1 base and 1 base, with 12 bases remaining between them. CDR3 amino acids: CSVEGDRSGTDTQYF. Written as DNA, the CDR3 is TGCAGCGTTGAAGGAGACCGTTCGGGCACAGATACGCAGTATTTT.

There are a few counts of this clone. The rearrangement uses TRBV7-9 and TRBJ1-5; 7 nucleotides align to TRBD1. Germline-derived CDR1 and CDR2 are SEHNR and FQNEAQ (reference sequence). The CDR3 contains 17 residues. J gave up 4 bases and V 1 base, and 10 bases lay outside the gene matches. CDR3 sequence: CASSLVLAGQWNQPQHF. The CDR3 bases are TGTGCCAGCAGCTTAGTCCTCGCGGGACAGTGGAATCAGCCCCAGCATTTT.

Here the CDR3 DNA reads TGTGCCAGCAGTTACTCGGGAGGGAGGAACTATGGCTACACCTTC. Protein product: CASSYSGGRNYGYTF. V and J are TRBV6-5 and TRBJ1-2; D is uncertain. Germline CDR1 and CDR2: MNHEY and SVGAGI. This CDR3 has 15 residues. V lost 0 bases, J lost 2 bases, and 10 bases lay in between.

The chain joins TRBV19 to TRBJ2-1; unclear D gene. The germline gives CDR1 LNHDA, CDR2 SQIVND (reference sequence). The CDR3 totals 12 residues. V lost 5 bases and J 3 bases, leaving 5 bases between the germline ends. The CDR3 is CASSQYYNEQFF. CDR3 DNA sequence: TGTGCCAGTAGTCAATACTACAATGAGCAGTTCTTC.

This clone has a single count. This chain connects TRBV25-1 to TRBJ2-7; 9 nucleotides match TRBD1. CDR3 length: 15 amino acids. Germline V gene data show CDR1 as MGHDK and CDR2 as SYGVNS. Losses at the gene ends were 2 bases for V and 4 bases for J; bases not matched to a gene: 6. The CDR3 DNA reads TGTGCCAGCAGTGAAGGGACAGGGTTGGGGTACGAGCAGTACTTC. Protein sequence: CASSEGTGLGYEQYF.

The DNA for the CDR3 is TGCAGCGTCCTGGACAGACAAGAGACCCAGTACTTC. The encoded protein is CSVLDRQETQYF. The genes are TRBV29-1 and TRBJ2-5, with a possible D match to TRBD1 (6 bases). Trimming left V 6 bases short and J 2 bases short, with 10 bases between. The germline CDR1 and CDR2 sequences are SQVTM and ANQGSEA. This CDR3 is 12 amino acids long.

This clone was detected a few times. CDR3 in amino acids: CASSYGGRRSGNTIYF. The CDR3 region has the DNA TGTGCCAGCAGTTACGGGGGCAGGCGATCTGGAAACACCATATATTTT. J is TRBJ1-3 and V is TRBV6-5; TRBD1 is a possible D gene (6 bases). Germline CDR1 is MNHEY and CDR2 is SVGAGI. The CDR3 runs to 16 residues. Trimming shortened V by 2 bases and J by 1 base, and 12 bases separated the two germline ends.

Worth noting for this clone: The same CDR3 also results from other DNA sequences found in this sample. The V gene is TRBV5-1, the J gene TRBJ2-2; 7 nucleotides agree with TRBD1. Germline values: CDR1 SGHRS, CDR2 YFSETQ. V lost 3 bases, J lost 1 base, and 3 bases stayed unmatched. The CDR3 has 15 residues. The CDR3 protein is CASSYGTENTGELFF. The CDR3 region has the DNA TGCGCCAGCAGCTATGGGACAGAGAACACCGGGGAGCTGTTTTTT.

The V call is TRBV18, the J call TRBJ1-1; 7 bases are shared with TRBD1. This CDR3 contains 13 residues. The trim removed 6 bases at V and 8 bases at J, leaving 9 bases unmatched. Per germline, CDR1 KGHSH and CDR2 LQKENI. This chain's CDR3 is CASSPDRAVEAFF. In nucleotides, the CDR3 is TGTGCCAGCTCGCCCGACAGGGCCGTGGAAGCTTTCTTT.

The chain employs TRBV30 and TRBJ2-7, with 10 bases fitting TRBD1. The CDR3 is made up of 12 amino acids. With 7 bases clipped from V and 2 bases from J, the junction kept 2 bases outside the gene matches. CDR1 and CDR2 from the germline V gene are GTSNPN and SVGIG (reference sequence). CDR3 amino acids: CAFGTGAYEQYF. CDR3 DNA: TGTGCCTTCGGGACAGGGGCCTACGAGCAGTACTTC.

The chain joins TRBV16 to TRBJ1-1; D unresolved. Germline loops: CDR1 KGHSY, CDR2 FQNENV. CDR3 length: 15 residues. V was pared by 2 bases and J by 0 bases, with 10 bases between. The chain's CDR3 is CASSQEGSMNTEAFF. For the CDR3, the DNA is TGTGCCAGCAGCCAAGAGGGATCCATGAACACTGAAGCTTTCTTT.

The chain employs TRBV28 and TRBJ1-3; possibly TRBD1 for D (5 bases). V lost 1 base, J lost 0 bases, and 7 bases lay in between. Per germline, CDR1 MDHEN and CDR2 SYDVKM. The CDR3 has 15 residues. CDR3 amino acids: CASSLLGGSGNTIYF. CDR3 nucleotide sequence: TGTGCCAGCAGTTTATTGGGGGGCTCTGGAAACACCATATATTTT.

CDR3 DNA: TGCAGCGTTAGCGGGATGGGAAATGAGCAGTTCTTC. It yields the protein CSVSGMGNEQFF. This chain joins TRBV29-1 and TRBJ2-1; TRBD2 agrees at 7 bases. V dropped 5 bases and J dropped 7; count of bases not matched to a gene: 5. Germline CDR1 SQVTM, CDR2 ANQGSEA. This CDR3 spans 12 amino acids.

This clone occurred once. The same CDR3 also results from other DNA sequences found in this sample. The rearrangement links TRBV5-1 to TRBJ2-7, with 11 bases matching TRBD1. V dropped 4 bases and J dropped 5; count of bases not matched to a gene: 5. Looked up from germline, CDR1 is SGHRS and CDR2 is YFSETQ. This CDR3 has 14 amino acids. The CDR3 spells CASSLRDRGDEQYF. In DNA form, the CDR3 reads TGCGCCAGCAGCCTCCGGGACAGGGGGGACGAGCAGTACTTC.

Regarding this clone: This CDR3 is also generated by other DNA sequences in the sample. The J gene is TRBJ2-5, the V gene TRBV5-4; D unclear. Trimming stripped 0 bases from V and 3 bases from J, with 6 bases between. Germline V gene lookup returns CDR1 SGHNT and CDR2 YYREEE (reference sequence). This CDR3 has 13 residues. The DNA for the CDR3 is TGTGCCAGCAGCTTGGAGGCGGAAGAGACCCAGTACTTC. It yields the protein CASSLEAEETQYF.

The rearrangement uses TRBV4-1 and TRBJ1-1; no definite D call. The germline V and J ends were trimmed by 3 bases and 4 bases, with 12 bases remaining between them. The germline gives CDR1 MGHRA, CDR2 YSYEKL. The CDR3 covers 14 residues. The CDR3 region is CASSHPARGTEAFF. The CDR3 DNA sequence: TGCGCCAGCAGCCACCCGGCCCGGGGCACTGAAGCTTTCTTT.

This chain joins TRBV27 and TRBJ2-6; unclear D gene. Germline V CDR1 and CDR2: MNHEY, SMNVEV (reference sequence). The CDR3 length is 14 residues. Trimming left V 3 bases short and J 1 base short, with 4 bases between. As DNA, the CDR3 is TGTGCCAGCAGTTTCCAGTCTGGGGCCAACGTCCTGACTTTC. It codes for CASSFQSGANVLTF.

There are many counts of this clone. This rearrangement joins TRBV30 to TRBJ1-1, with D tentatively TRBD1 (6 bases). CDR1 and CDR2 (germline): GTSNPN, SVGIG (reference sequence). CDR3 size: 12 residues. Trimming took off 0 bases at V and 9 bases at J, with 11 bases between the two ends. In DNA, the CDR3 is TGTGCCTGGAGTGTTAGGGGGGGGCAAGCTTTCTTT. Translated, it gives CAWSVRGGQAFF.